The entry that follows covers one T cell receptor beta chain sequence. Its antigen remains unknown. There are 14 residues in the CDR3. CDR1 MNHNY and CDR2 SVGAGI come from the germline V gene (reference sequence). V lost 6 bases, J lost 5 bases, and 16 bases lay in between. The PCR was carried out with 60 Vbeta primers and 13 Jbeta primers. The assay was immunoSEQ multiplex PCR, and TCRdb's table has in-frame clones only and misses some. The sample holds approximately 150,000 clones, about 64% seen once. This record belongs to a study of cytomegalovirus exposure and HLA in healthy donors. Findings of the study overall: In presence/absence analyses, roughly uniform sequencing depth across donors was assumed.

Source material: PBMCs. The TCR was taken from a woman in her 30s in good health and CMV-seropositive. The chain carries TRBV6-6 and TRBJ1-1; weak D call: TRBD1 (6 bases). CDR3 in amino acids: CASSPGRGGTEAFF. DNA for the CDR3: TGTGCCAGCAGCCCCGGAAGGGGGGGAACTGAAGCTTTCTTT.